Listed below are T cell receptor beta chains from one sample, sequenced in a study of blood T cell repertoires in COVID-19. The protocol was immunoSEQ multiplex PCR, while the TCRdb copy is restricted to in-frame clones and leaves out a portion. The table records approximately 150,000 clones, roughly 79% of them present only once. The sequenced material came from peripheral blood. The receptors derive from a man over 45 with active or convalescent COVID-19. Both conserved end residues are part of each CDR3. Each record gives: V gene, D gene, J gene, clone size, CDR3 DNA, CDR3 protein. D genes are given only for firm matches. Some rows have no size entry. The others give once, few or many, or a class for an expanded clone.

v_call: TRBV28
d_call: .
j_call: TRBJ1-5
clone_size: .
cdr3_nt: TGTGCCAGCAGCTTGCGACAGAGTTATAGCAATCAGCCCCAGCATTTT
cdr3_aa: CASSLRQSYSNQPQHF

v_call: TRBV18
d_call: TRBD1
j_call: TRBJ2-5
clone_size: .
cdr3_nt: TGTGCCAGCTCGCCCCCGGGACAGGGAAACGGAGAGACCCAGTACTTC
cdr3_aa: CASSPPGQGNGETQYF

v_call: TRBV27
d_call: TRBD1
j_call: TRBJ1-4
clone_size: .
cdr3_nt: TGTGCCAGCAGCCCTCGTATAGGACAGGGGCCACTTCGTAATGAAAAACTGTTTTTT
cdr3_aa: CASSPRIGQGPLRNEKLFF

v_call: TRBV5-4
d_call: .
j_call: TRBJ2-5
clone_size: .
cdr3_nt: TGTGCCAGCAGCTTATCAGGAAGAGAACAAGAGACCCAGTACTTC
cdr3_aa: CASSLSGREQETQYF

v_call: TRBV28
d_call: .
j_call: TRBJ1-1
clone_size: .
cdr3_nt: TGTGCCAGCAGTCGCCGGTTTCTGAACACTGAAGCTTTCTTT
cdr3_aa: CASSRRFLNTEAFF

v_call: TRBV28
d_call: TRBD2
j_call: TRBJ2-2
clone_size: .
cdr3_nt: TGTGCCAGCAGTCTGCCGGGACTAGCGGGAGGGCTCTCGCGGGAGCTGTTTTTT
cdr3_aa: CASSLPGLAGGLSRELFF

v_call: TRBV2
d_call: .
j_call: TRBJ2-7
clone_size: once
cdr3_nt: TGTGCCAGCAGTGAAAGACTAGTAGACGAGCAGTACTTC
cdr3_aa: CASSERLVDEQYF

v_call: TRBV9
d_call: TRBD1
j_call: TRBJ2-1
clone_size: .
cdr3_nt: TGTGCCAGCGCAGGGGGCTCCTACAATGAGCAGTTCTTC
cdr3_aa: CASAGGSYNEQFF

v_call: TRBV2
d_call: TRBD2
j_call: TRBJ2-1
clone_size: .
cdr3_nt: TGTGCCAGCAGGAACCGACTAGCGGGGAACGGAGCGGATGAGCAGTTCTTC
cdr3_aa: CASRNRLAGNGADEQFF

v_call: TRBV28
d_call: .
j_call: TRBJ2-1
clone_size: .
cdr3_nt: TGTGCCAGCAGGGTAGGACAGAGCTCCTACAATGAGCAGTTCTTC
cdr3_aa: CASRVGQSSYNEQFF

v_call: TRBV27
d_call: .
j_call: TRBJ1-1
clone_size: .
cdr3_nt: TGTGCCAGCAGTTTAGGGCCAGGGAACATGAACACTGAAGCTTTCTTT
cdr3_aa: CASSLGPGNMNTEAFF

v_call: TRBV7-2
d_call: .
j_call: TRBJ2-3
clone_size: .
cdr3_nt: TGTGCCAGCAGCTTATCCTTTCTAGTAGATACGCAGTATTTT
cdr3_aa: CASSLSFLVDTQYF

v_call: TRBV28
d_call: TRBD1
j_call: TRBJ2-5
clone_size: .
cdr3_nt: TGTGCCAGCAGCCTCGGGACAGGGGACGTGAAGACCCAGTACTTC
cdr3_aa: CASSLGTGDVKTQYF

v_call: TRBV19
d_call: TRBD2
j_call: TRBJ2-7
clone_size: .
cdr3_nt: TGTGCCAGTAGTATAGACGGGACCCGCGGGGGGGAGCAGTACTTC
cdr3_aa: CASSIDGTRGGEQYF

v_call: TRBV11-2
d_call: TRBD1
j_call: TRBJ2-7
clone_size: .
cdr3_nt: TGTGCCAGCAGCTTCGGACAGGGACGGAGGGAGCAGTACTTC
cdr3_aa: CASSFGQGRREQYF

v_call: TRBV30
d_call: .
j_call: TRBJ2-7
clone_size: .
cdr3_nt: TGTGCCTGGAGTGCTTACTACGAGCAGTACTTC
cdr3_aa: CAWSAYYEQYF

v_call: TRBV9
d_call: TRBD1
j_call: TRBJ2-7
clone_size: few
cdr3_nt: TGTGCCAGCAGCGGCTGGGGACAGGGGTACGAGCAGTACTTC
cdr3_aa: CASSGWGQGYEQYF

v_call: TRBV7-2
d_call: .
j_call: TRBJ2-3
clone_size: .
cdr3_nt: TGTGCCAGCAACAAGCGGGTAGTCCAAGGCACAGATACGCAGTATTTT
cdr3_aa: CASNKRVVQGTDTQYF

v_call: TRBV30
d_call: .
j_call: TRBJ2-7
clone_size: .
cdr3_nt: TGTGCCTGGAGTCCCGGAGCAAACTACGAGCAGTACTTC
cdr3_aa: CAWSPGANYEQYF

v_call: TRBV20-1
d_call: .
j_call: TRBJ2-1
clone_size: few
cdr3_nt: TGCAGTGCTAGTCTGAACCGGGACTGGCAGTTCTTC
cdr3_aa: CSASLNRDWQFF

v_call: TRBV19
d_call: .
j_call: TRBJ2-7
clone_size: .
cdr3_nt: TGTGCCAGTTCGCCTTATCCGGGCGAGCAGTACTTC
cdr3_aa: CASSPYPGEQYF

v_call: TRBV28
d_call: .
j_call: TRBJ2-5
clone_size: .
cdr3_nt: TGTGCCAGCAGTTTGGGCAGGGGATGGGAGACCCAGTACTTC
cdr3_aa: CASSLGRGWETQYF

v_call: TRBV27
d_call: TRBD1
j_call: TRBJ2-7
clone_size: .
cdr3_nt: TGTGCCAGCACCCGCCGAGACAGGGACGAGCAGTACTTC
cdr3_aa: CASTRRDRDEQYF

v_call: TRBV30
d_call: .
j_call: TRBJ2-3
clone_size: .
cdr3_nt: TGTGCCTGGGGGGGTGGGACTGCGGATTATACGCAGTATTTT
cdr3_aa: CAWGGGTADYTQYF

v_call: TRBV19
d_call: .
j_call: TRBJ2-7
clone_size: .
cdr3_nt: TGTGCCAGTAGTATAGATCCCAGATACGAGCAGTACTTC
cdr3_aa: CASSIDPRYEQYF

v_call: TRBV14
d_call: TRBD2
j_call: TRBJ2-7
clone_size: .
cdr3_nt: TGTGCCAGCAACCCTAGCGGGAGCAGTGAGCAGTACTTC
cdr3_aa: CASNPSGSSEQYF

v_call: TRBV28
d_call: TRBD1
j_call: TRBJ2-7
clone_size: .
cdr3_nt: TGTGCCAGCAGTTTATTAGGGGGAGGGACAGGGAAACTGAAGCAGTACTTC
cdr3_aa: CASSLLGGGTGKLKQYF

v_call: TRBV2
d_call: .
j_call: TRBJ2-2
clone_size: .
cdr3_nt: TGTGCCAGTGCGGTGTTACAGGGTGTCGGGGAGCTGTTTTTT
cdr3_aa: CASAVLQGVGELFF

v_call: TRBV12-3/TRBV12-4
d_call: .
j_call: TRBJ1-5
clone_size: .
cdr3_nt: TGTGCCAGCAGTTTAAACAGGGCCCAGCCCCAGCATTTT
cdr3_aa: CASSLNRAQPQHF

v_call: TRBV11-2
d_call: TRBD2
j_call: TRBJ2-5
clone_size: .
cdr3_nt: TGTGCCAGCAGCTTAGAGATTAGCGGGAGCCAAGAGACCCAGTACTTC
cdr3_aa: CASSLEISGSQETQYF

v_call: TRBV7-8
d_call: TRBD1
j_call: TRBJ2-2
clone_size: .
cdr3_nt: TGTGCCAGCAGCTTACTTCCAGGGGGCGCGAACACCGGGGAGCTGTTTTTT
cdr3_aa: CASSLLPGGANTGELFF

v_call: TRBV7-2
d_call: TRBD1
j_call: TRBJ1-2
clone_size: .
cdr3_nt: TGTGCCAGCAGCTTAGGCCCGGGACAGGATATCCGTGGCTACACCTTC
cdr3_aa: CASSLGPGQDIRGYTF

v_call: TRBV3-1/TRBV3-2
d_call: .
j_call: TRBJ1-1
clone_size: .
cdr3_nt: TGTGCCAGCAGCCAAGCTTCTCGGAACACTGAAGCTTTCTTT
cdr3_aa: CASSQASRNTEAFF

v_call: TRBV4-2
d_call: .
j_call: TRBJ1-3
clone_size: .
cdr3_nt: TGTGCCAGCAGCCAAGAAGCGGGCACCATATATTTT
cdr3_aa: CASSQEAGTIYF

v_call: TRBV28
d_call: .
j_call: TRBJ2-5
clone_size: .
cdr3_nt: TGTGCCAGCAGTGCAACGCCCGGGACATCAGAGACCCAGTACTTC
cdr3_aa: CASSATPGTSETQYF

v_call: TRBV7-9
d_call: .
j_call: TRBJ2-7
clone_size: .
cdr3_nt: TGTGCCAGCAGCTCGCCGGGACTGGACTCCTACGAGCAGTACTTC
cdr3_aa: CASSSPGLDSYEQYF

v_call: TRBV27
d_call: TRBD1
j_call: TRBJ1-2
clone_size: .
cdr3_nt: TGTGCCAGCAGTTTGACAGGGATGGGCTATGGCTACACCTTC
cdr3_aa: CASSLTGMGYGYTF

v_call: TRBV4-2
d_call: .
j_call: TRBJ1-5
clone_size: .
cdr3_nt: TGTGCCAGCAGCCTTGGAGGGCAGCCCCAGCATTTT
cdr3_aa: CASSLGGQPQHF

v_call: TRBV28
d_call: TRBD2
j_call: TRBJ2-5
clone_size: once
cdr3_nt: TGTGCCAGCAGTTTGACTAGCGGGACGTACCAAGAGACCCAGTACTTC
cdr3_aa: CASSLTSGTYQETQYF

v_call: TRBV19
d_call: .
j_call: TRBJ1-4
clone_size: once
cdr3_nt: TGTGCCTCTAGTTCACTGGGTGAAAAACTGTTTTTT
cdr3_aa: CASSSLGEKLFF

v_call: TRBV5-8
d_call: TRBD1
j_call: TRBJ2-1
clone_size: .
cdr3_nt: TGTGCCAGCAGCTCGACAGGGTTAGTGGGCAATGAGCAGTTCTTC
cdr3_aa: CASSSTGLVGNEQFF

v_call: TRBV4-1
d_call: TRBD1
j_call: TRBJ2-1
clone_size: .
cdr3_nt: TGCGCCAGCAGCCTCATGGGGGACAGCTACAATGAGCAGTTCTTC
cdr3_aa: CASSLMGDSYNEQFF

v_call: TRBV5-1
d_call: TRBD2
j_call: TRBJ2-7
clone_size: .
cdr3_nt: TGCGCCAGCAGCTTGGTACTAGCGGAAGAGCAGTACTTC
cdr3_aa: CASSLVLAEEQYF

v_call: TRBV10-3
d_call: TRBD1
j_call: TRBJ2-1
clone_size: .
cdr3_nt: TGTGCCATCAGTCTCGGGACAGACTACAATGAGCAGTTCTTC
cdr3_aa: CAISLGTDYNEQFF

v_call: TRBV7-9
d_call: TRBD1
j_call: TRBJ1-2
clone_size: .
cdr3_nt: TGTGCCAGCAGCCCTGGACAGGGGGCAGACTATGGCTACACCTTC
cdr3_aa: CASSPGQGADYGYTF

v_call: TRBV19
d_call: .
j_call: TRBJ2-7
clone_size: .
cdr3_nt: TGTGCCAGTAGTATCGGGTCTCAGGGGATCCAGCACTACGAGCAGTACTTC
cdr3_aa: CASSIGSQGIQHYEQYF

v_call: TRBV19
d_call: TRBD2
j_call: TRBJ2-1
clone_size: .
cdr3_nt: TGTGCCAGTAGTATAGATCTGGCTAGCGGGAGCTACAATGAGCAGTTCTTC
cdr3_aa: CASSIDLASGSYNEQFF

v_call: TRBV29-1
d_call: .
j_call: TRBJ1-2
clone_size: .
cdr3_nt: TGCAGCGTTGAAAGGGACTCCTATGGCTACACCTTC
cdr3_aa: CSVERDSYGYTF

v_call: TRBV5-1
d_call: .
j_call: TRBJ1-1
clone_size: .
cdr3_nt: TGCGCCAGCAGCTTGACTCCCGGGGGGATTACTGAAGCTTTCTTT
cdr3_aa: CASSLTPGGITEAFF